This is a list of T cell receptor beta chains from one sample in a study of T cells after yellow fever vaccination. MiXCR, run by TCRdb on the 5' RACE reads, gives a single entry per CDR3 protein. In the table there are 550,000 to 750,000 distinct CDR3 sequences, roughly 13% of which are singletons. The material was PBMCs, obtained on the day of the yellow fever booster vaccination. These receptors all come from a man aged 30 to 45 who received the YFV17D yellow fever vaccine. The CDR3 runs from the conserved cysteine through the conserved F or W. A D gene is named only where the DNA matches it firmly. Clone size is not always given. Where it is, it says once, few, many or a class for expanded clones.

V	J	size	D	DNA	CDR3
TRBV4-3	TRBJ1-5	NA	NA	TGCGCCAGCAGCCGCTATTCGGGTCAGCCCCAGCATTTT	CASSRYSGQPQHF
TRBV12-5	TRBJ2-3	NA	NA	TGTGCTAGTGGTCCGAGGAGCACAGATACGCAGTATTTT	CASGPRSTDTQYF
TRBV7-6	TRBJ1-2	NA	NA	TGTGCCAGCAGCCGATTTTCCGGGAACTATGGCTACACCTTC	CASSRFSGNYGYTF
TRBV4-3	TRBJ2-1	NA	NA	TGCGCCAGCAGCCAAGTAGAACAGCGCAATGAGCAGTTCTTC	CASSQVEQRNEQFF
TRBV7-2	TRBJ2-5	NA	TRBD2	TGTGCCAGCAGCTGGGGACTAGCGGGTCCCCAAGAGACCCAGTACTTC	CASSWGLAGPQETQYF
TRBV28	TRBJ2-7	few	TRBD2	TGTGCCAGCAGCCCACCGAGGCCGCTAGCGGGGGCGTACTTC	CASSPPRPLAGAYF
TRBV20-1	TRBJ2-7	NA	TRBD1	TGCAGTGCTAGAACGGGACAGGGCCTCTACGAGCAGTACTTC	CSARTGQGLYEQYF
TRBV30	TRBJ1-6	few	NA	TGTGCCTGGACCGGCTGGGATAATTCACCCCTCCACTTT	CAWTGWDNSPLHF
TRBV27	TRBJ1-6	many	NA	TGTGCCAGCAGCTGGGTTAATTCACCCCTCCACTTT	CASSWVNSPLHF
TRBV3-1	TRBJ2-7	few	NA	TGTGCCAGCAGCCATCCGCCTCAGGACGAGCAGTACTTC	CASSHPPQDEQYF
TRBV20-1	TRBJ1-6	NA	NA	TGCAGTGCCACAACTTCCAGGGGAAGGAATTCACCCCTCCACTTT	CSATTSRGRNSPLHF
TRBV27	TRBJ2-7	NA	TRBD1	TGTGCCAGCAGTCCAGACAGGGTTGCTTTGGGCCACGAGCAGTACTTC	CASSPDRVALGHEQYF
TRBV4-2	TRBJ2-2	NA	NA	TGTGCCAGCAGTTATTGGCCCCGACGGAGACCCGGGGAGCTGTTTTTT	CASSYWPRRRPGELFF
TRBV7-2	TRBJ2-2	NA	TRBD2	TGTGCCAGCAGCAAGGGACTAGCGGTAACCGGGGAGCTGTTTTTT	CASSKGLAVTGELFF
TRBV19	TRBJ2-7	many	NA	TGTGCCAGTAGTATAGAGGAAAAGTCCTACGAGCAGTACTTC	CASSIEEKSYEQYF
TRBV4-3	TRBJ2-7	NA	NA	TGCGCCAGCAGCCAAGGAAACGCCCCTTCCTACGAGCAGTACTTC	CASSQGNAPSYEQYF
TRBV7-9	TRBJ1-1	NA	NA	TGTGCCAGCCTGGCCACCTTGAACACTGAAGCTTTCTTT	CASLATLNTEAFF
TRBV6-5	TRBJ1-1	NA	NA	TGTGCCAGCAGTCCAGGACGAATCAGAGCTTTCTTT	CASSPGRIRAFF
TRBV3-1	TRBJ2-7	few	TRBD2	TGTGCCAGCAGCCAATCCGGGGGGATTTACGAGCAGTACTTC	CASSQSGGIYEQYF
TRBV29-1	TRBJ2-1	NA	TRBD2	TGCAGCGTCGGGGGGAGTACCTACAATGAGCAGTTCTTC	CSVGGSTYNEQFF
TRBV7-9	TRBJ2-1	NA	NA	TGTGCCAGCAGCTTAGCCCAGCCTAGACAAAGACGGCAGTTCTTC	CASSLAQPRQRRQFF
TRBV21-1	TRBJ1-5	few	NA	TGTGCCAGCAGCAAAGACCATCAGCCCCAGCATTTT	CASSKDHQPQHF
TRBV20-1	TRBJ1-1	NA	TRBD1	TGCAGTGCTAACAGACAGGGGACCACTGAAGCTTTCTTT	CSANRQGTTEAFF
TRBV5-4	TRBJ2-5	once	TRBD2	TGTGCCAGCAGCCCACCTAGCGGGGAACAAGAGACCCAGTACTTC	CASSPPSGEQETQYF
TRBV27	TRBJ2-7	NA	NA	TGTGCCAGCAGATACTCCGCGGCCCCGGGGTACGAGCAGTACTTC	CASRYSAAPGYEQYF
TRBV7-2	TRBJ2-1	few	NA	TGTGCCAGCAGCTTAGTAGCCCCCGGGGCGGGAAAGAGTGAGCAGTTCTTC	CASSLVAPGAGKSEQFF
TRBV15	TRBJ1-5	few	NA	TGTGCCACCAGCAGGGATATCTCTTTTTCGGGGCAGCCCCAGCATTTT	CATSRDISFSGQPQHF
TRBV30	TRBJ2-1	few	TRBD2	TGTGCCTGGAGATGGGAGGGCAATGAGCAGTTCTTC	CAWRWEGNEQFF
TRBV4-1	TRBJ2-3	NA	TRBD2	TGCGCCAGCAGCCAAGATCATGGCGGGAGGTCAGATACGCAGTATTTT	CASSQDHGGRSDTQYF
TRBV15	TRBJ1-1	NA	NA	TGTGCCACCAGCGTAAGGCAAGGGCACACTGAAGCTTTCTTT	CATSVRQGHTEAFF
TRBV7-2	TRBJ2-2	few	NA	TGTGCCAGCAGCACTAGGGCGACTGACGGGGAGCTGTTTTTT	CASSTRATDGELFF
TRBV11-1	TRBJ2-6	few	TRBD1	TGTGCCAGCAGCGAAAACAGGGGTGCCTACCACTCTGGGGCCAACGTCCTGACTTTC	CASSENRGAYHSGANVLTF
TRBV9	TRBJ2-7	NA	TRBD2	TGTGCCAGCAGCGCTAGCGGGGTCTCCTACGAGCAGTACTTC	CASSASGVSYEQYF
TRBV10-3	TRBJ2-1	NA	NA	TGTGCCATCAGTGAGTCTACGGAGGCCTACAATGAGCAGTTCTTC	CAISESTEAYNEQFF
TRBV24-1	TRBJ2-1	NA	TRBD1	TGTGCCACCAGTGATTCGGGACAGGGGGTAGGGAATGAGCAGTTCTTC	CATSDSGQGVGNEQFF